This passage covers 26 T cell receptor beta chains from one sample sequenced in a study of response to subunit inactivated influenza vaccine. TCRdb called the RT-PCR reads again in MiXCR, with one record for every CDR3 protein. The sample records around 570,000 distinct CDR3 sequences, approximately 11% being singletons. The data were also submitted as part of a second study, on T cells expressing NK-cell markers. That work adds: UMIs were included in TCR beta cDNA generated by 5'RACE template switching.

The material was PBMCs from blood, obtained on the day of vaccination. All receptors derive from a man between 50 and 59 years old who received an inactivated influenza vaccine.

This clonotype was counted only a few times. V usage is TRBV6-2 or TRBV6-3 and J usage is TRBJ2-4; D could derive from TRBD1 or TRBD2 (5 bases each). Trimming pared 2 bases from V and 1 base from J, leaving 9 bases between. The CDR3 is 15 amino acids. Per germline, CDR1 MNHEY and CDR2 SVGEGT. This chain's CDR3 is CASSYEWGAKNIQYF. CDR3 nucleotides: TGTGCCAGCAGTTACGAGTGGGGGGCCAAAAACATTCAGTACTTC.

This clonotype appeared a few times. The V gene is TRBV20-1, the J gene TRBJ2-2; 7 bases are a match to TRBD1. The trim removed 4 bases at V and 5 bases at J, leaving 13 bases unmatched. Germline CDR1 reads DFQATT; CDR2 reads SNEGSKA (reference sequence). The length of the CDR3 is 16 residues. CDR3 in DNA: TGCAGTGCTACCCGGGACAGCCTCATGTGGACCGGGGAGCTGTTTTTT. Its protein is CSATRDSLMWTGELFF.

The chain recombines TRBV2 with TRBJ1-5; D is ambiguous. Germline-derived CDR1 and CDR2 are SNHLY and FYNNEI. This CDR3 spans 13 amino acids. The V gene lost 7 bases and the J gene lost 1 base, with 8 bases spanning the gap. The DNA of the CDR3 is TGTGCCAGCACCACCGACAGCAATCAGCCCCAGCATTTT. Protein: CASTTDSNQPQHF.

The gene calls are TRBV6-2 or TRBV6-3 and TRBJ2-5; no clear D. Germline values: CDR1 MNHEY, CDR2 SVGEGT. Deletions cut 2 bases from V and 4 bases from J, with 8 bases between. CDR3 size: 13 residues. The CDR3 nucleotides are TGTGCCAGCAGTTACCGGCAATCAGAGACCCAGTACTTC. This gives the protein CASSYRQSETQYF.

The genes are TRBV6-1 and TRBJ1-5, with a tentative D call TRBD1 (5 bases). Trimming removed 5 bases at V and 4 bases at J, with 9 bases between. Germline V gene sequence: CDR1 MNHNS, CDR2 SASEGT. The CDR3 runs to 13 residues. DNA for the CDR3: TGTGCCAGCAGTAGACAGACTAATCAGCCCCAGCATTTT. This translates into CASSRQTNQPQHF.

This chain connects TRBV20-1 to TRBJ2-2; D uncertain. CDR1 and CDR2 from the germline V gene are DFQATT and SNEGSKA (reference sequence). Trimming took off 2 bases at V and 5 bases at J, with 6 bases between the two ends. This CDR3 is 12 amino acids long. This CDR3 is CSARPSTGELFF. CDR3 coding DNA: TGCAGTGCTAGACCAAGTACCGGGGAGCTGTTTTTT.

This chain connects TRBV5-1 to TRBJ2-1, with a tentative D call TRBD1 (6 bases). The germline V gene encodes CDR1 SGHRS and CDR2 YFSETQ. This CDR3 has 16 amino acids. V lost 0 bases to trimming and J lost 0 bases, with 10 bases between them. CDR3 protein: CASSLEQGSSYNEQFF. The CDR3 region has the DNA TGCGCCAGCAGCTTGGAACAGGGTAGCTCCTACAATGAGCAGTTCTTC.

This chain links TRBV11-1 with TRBJ2-5, with no clear D. This CDR3 has 13 residues. Germline V gene sequence: CDR1 SGHAT, CDR2 FQDESV (reference sequence). Trimming removed 5 bases at V and 4 bases at J, with 11 bases between. The CDR3 region has the DNA TGTGCCAGCAGCCCTAGTAGAAGAGAGACCCAGTACTTC. Its translation is CASSPSRRETQYF. Looking up the rest from reference TRBV11-1 and TRBJ2-5 gives the full variable domain: EAEVAQSPRYKITEKSQAVAFWCDPISGHATLYWYRQILGQGPELLVQFQDESVVDDSQLPKDRFSAERLKGVDSTLKIQPAELGDSAMYLCASSPSRRETQYFGPGTRLLVL.

This clonotype occurred a few times. The rearrangement joins TRBV20-1 to TRBJ1-5, with D possibly matching TRBD1 (6 bases). From germline, CDR1 is DFQATT and CDR2 SNEGSKA (reference sequence). The V gene lost 3 bases and the J gene lost 1 base, with 13 bases spanning the gap. This CDR3 spans 15 amino acids. The CDR3 nucleotides are TGCAGTGCTAGGCCAGGGGTACGAAGCAATCAGCCCCAGCATTTT. Amino acids: CSARPGVRSNQPQHF.

The table lists this clonotype with many counts. The chain joins TRBV4-1 to TRBJ2-5; D not resolved. Trimming took off 0 bases at V and 1 base at J, with 9 bases between the two ends. The CDR3 is 15 amino acids. Germline V gene lookup returns CDR1 MGHRA and CDR2 YSYEKL. CDR3 bases: TGCGCCAGCAGCCAAGATCCAGGACCCCAAGAGACCCAGTACTTC. It codes for CASSQDPGPQETQYF.

This rearrangement joins TRBV10-3 to TRBJ2-1, with 11 nucleotides matching TRBD1. This CDR3 is 13 amino acids long. Germline lookup yields CDR1 ENHRY and CDR2 SYGVKD. Unmatched junction bases numbered 3, after V lost 8 bases and J lost 6 bases. The CDR3 coding sequence is TGTGCCATCGGGGACAGGGGGGTCAATGAGCAGTTCTTC. This codes for CAIGDRGVNEQFF.

Only a few counts were recorded for this clonotype. V is TRBV5-1 and J is TRBJ2-7, with TRBD1 identical over 7 bases. Germline CDR1 is SGHRS and CDR2 is YFSETQ. The CDR3 is 16 residues long. V lost 4 bases, J lost 6 bases, and 16 bases stayed unmatched. CDR3 loop: CASSPGSGTAFGEQYF. CDR3 nucleotide sequence: TGCGCCAGCAGCCCAGGAAGTGGGACAGCCTTTGGCGAGCAGTACTTC.

This chain links TRBV7-2 with TRBJ1-6, with 9 bases fitting TRBD1. The CDR3 consists of 14 residues. The V segment lost 5 bases and the J segment 7 bases; nucleotides outside the gene matches: 3. Germline lookup yields CDR1 SGHTA and CDR2 FQGNSA. This CDR3 is CASSAGTGNSPLHF. DNA of the CDR3: TGTGCCAGCAGCGCCGGGACAGGGAATTCACCCCTCCACTTT.

The table lists this clonotype with a few counts. CDR3 in DNA: TGCAGCGTTGATCCGGCAAAAGCAGAGACCCAGTACTTC. It specifies CSVDPAKAETQYF. V and J are TRBV29-1 and TRBJ2-5; D is ambiguous. The V end lost 3 bases, the J end lost 4 bases, and 12 bases lay between the germline ends. Germline assignment: CDR1 SQVTM and CDR2 ANQGSEA. The CDR3 runs 13 residues.

At least ten counts were recorded for this clonotype. The chain combines TRBV3-1 with TRBJ2-2, with D uncertain. The CDR3 has 16 amino acids. CDR1 and CDR2 (germline): LGHDT, YNNKEL (reference sequence). V lost 0 bases and J 6 bases, leaving 14 bases between the germline ends. The DNA for the CDR3 is TGTGCCAGCAGCCAAGAATTCGGACGAGGCCCCGGGGAGCTGTTTTTT. As protein: CASSQEFGRGPGELFF.

The chain has TRBV20-1 and TRBJ2-3, with TRBD2 matching 9 bases. CDR1 and CDR2 from the germline V gene are DFQATT and SNEGSKA (reference sequence). Unmatched junction bases numbered 5, after V lost 0 bases and J lost 4 bases. The CDR3 runs 15 residues. As DNA, the CDR3 is TGCAGTGCTAGAGACGGGACTAGCAATGCAGATACGCAGTATTTT. Protein sequence: CSARDGTSNADTQYF.

This clonotype was recorded a few times. The rearrangement joins TRBV28 to TRBJ2-5, with D uncertain. Germline V gives CDR1 MDHEN, CDR2 SYDVKM. Trimming took 5 bases from V and 5 from J, leaving 18 bases between them. CDR3 length: 15 residues. Here the CDR3 DNA reads TGTGCCAGCAGTAGCATACAAGGGAATAGGGAGACCCAGTACTTC. It translates to CASSSIQGNRETQYF.

This clonotype was seen a handful of times. The gene calls are TRBV27 and TRBJ2-7; D is perhaps TRBD1 (6 bases). Germline V gives CDR1 MNHEY, CDR2 SMNVEV (reference sequence). The CDR3 runs 13 residues. The V end lost 4 bases, the J end lost 5 bases, and 12 bases lay between the germline ends. This CDR3 is CASSSKGVHEQYF. The CDR3 region has the DNA TGTGCCAGCAGTTCGAAGGGGGTCCACGAGCAGTACTTC.

This clonotype was recorded a few times. The chain couples TRBV5-6 to TRBJ2-1; 11 positions agree with TRBD2. CDR3 length: 17 amino acids. Germline CDR1 and CDR2: SGHDT and YYEEEE. With 3 bases clipped from V and 6 bases from J, the junction kept 11 bases outside the gene matches. CDR3 DNA: TGTGCCAGCAGCTCGGGACTAGCGGAATTTTTGGGCAATGAGCAGTTCTTC. The encoded protein is CASSSGLAEFLGNEQFF.

This chain joins TRBV10-3 and TRBJ2-5; 7 nucleotides match TRBD1. Looked up from germline, CDR1 is ENHRY and CDR2 is SYGVKD. The CDR3 spans 13 residues. V lost 3 bases to trimming and J lost 4 bases; unmatched junction nucleotides: 2. CDR3 sequence reads: CAISETGAETQYF. In DNA form, the CDR3 reads TGTGCCATCAGTGAAACAGGGGCAGAGACCCAGTACTTC.

This clonotype occurred many times. This sequence joins TRBV5-1 and TRBJ1-1; D unclear. The V gene lost 2 bases and the J gene lost 0 bases, with 5 bases spanning the gap. From germline, CDR1 is SGHRS and CDR2 YFSETQ. This CDR3 is 13 amino acids long. CDR3 amino acids: CASSFEMNTEAFF. CDR3 bases: TGCGCCAGCAGCTTTGAAATGAACACTGAAGCTTTCTTT.

There are a few counts of this clonotype. The rearrangement uses TRBV20-1 and TRBJ2-7; D may match TRBD1 or TRBD2 (6 bases each). V lost 4 bases and J 6 bases, leaving 25 bases between the germline ends. The CDR3 is 16 residues long. Germline V gene lookup returns CDR1 DFQATT and CDR2 SNEGSKA (reference sequence). The CDR3 loop reads CSANNLAKGGMGEQYF. The CDR3 DNA follows: TGCAGTGCTAATAATCTAGCCAAGGGGGGAATGGGCGAGCAGTACTTC.

The J gene is TRBJ1-1, the V gene TRBV6-4; 10 bases align to TRBD1. The trim removed 6 bases at V and 4 bases at J, leaving 5 bases unmatched. The CDR3 has 14 amino acids. Germline V gene sequence: CDR1 MRHNA, CDR2 SNTAGT. The CDR3: CASRLDRGSTEAFF. The CDR3 region has the DNA TGTGCCAGCAGACTGGACAGGGGGAGCACTGAAGCTTTCTTT.

This clonotype has at least ten counts. The chain combines TRBV7-3 with TRBJ2-3; no clear D gene. The CDR3 spans 21 residues. V lost 1 base and J 0 bases, leaving 26 bases between the germline ends. Germline CDR1 is SGHTA and CDR2 is FQGTGA. CDR3 nucleotides: TGTGCCAGCAGCTTAAAGCACAGCACGGATGTTCCGCGCCGCAGCACAGATACGCAGTATTTT. This translates into CASSLKHSTDVPRRSTDTQYF.

The genes are TRBV20-1 and TRBJ2-5; D is tentatively TRBD1 or TRBD2 (6 bases each). Germline values: CDR1 DFQATT, CDR2 SNEGSKA (reference sequence). V lost 2 bases and J 2 bases, leaving 9 bases between the germline ends. The CDR3 consists of 13 residues. CDR3 nucleotides: TGCAGTGCTAGAAGGAGGGGGCAAGAGACCCAGTACTTC. It specifies CSARRRGQETQYF.

This clonotype was detected ten times or more. J is TRBJ1-5 and V is TRBV5-1; D unresolved. The germline V gene has CDR1 SGHRS and CDR2 YFSETQ. Trimming removed 0 bases at V and 3 bases at J, with 10 bases between. This CDR3 has 15 residues. CDR3 nucleotide sequence: TGCGCCAGCAGCTTGGACGGCAGCCCCAATCAGCCCCAGCATTTT. Amino acids: CASSLDGSPNQPQHF.